Listed here are 8 T cell receptor beta chains from one sample, sequenced in a study of beta chain features in type 1 diabetes. Expressed TCRB transcripts were sequenced because the isolated RNA had all been reverse transcribed beforehand. Clones were sequenced by immunoSEQ multiplex PCR, and TCRdb holds only the in-frame ones, with some missing. This table holds about 360,000 clones, 10% to 15% found once. The sample was naive CD4+ T cells from blood. All receptors come from a man between 18 and 29 years old in good health.

The V call is TRBV19, the J call TRBJ1-1; TRBD1 agrees at 12 bases. The V gene's germline CDR1 is LNHDA and CDR2 SQIVND (reference sequence). The length of the CDR3 is 16 residues. V shed 6 bases, J shed 7 bases, and the junction held 12 bases outside the gene matches. CDR3 in amino acids: CASSVRDRGPVGEAFF. In DNA form, the CDR3 reads TGTGCCAGTAGCGTCCGGGACAGGGGGCCGGTTGGTGAAGCTTTCTTT.

The chain couples TRBV29-1 to TRBJ2-5; TRBD2 agrees at 8 bases. After removal of 4 bases from V and 1 base from J, the junction contained 5 bases not matched to a gene. The germline V gene encodes CDR1 SQVTM and CDR2 ANQGSEA. CDR3 length equals 14 residues. CDR3 sequence reads: CSVGVAGSQETQYF. The DNA for the CDR3 is TGCAGCGTTGGCGTAGCGGGGTCCCAAGAGACCCAGTACTTC.

The chain joins TRBV11-3 to TRBJ2-5, with D possibly matching TRBD1 (6 bases). V dropped 5 bases and J dropped 2 bases, with 12 bases sitting between them. Germline CDR1 reads SGHNT; CDR2 reads YENEEA. The CDR3 is made up of 14 amino acids. CDR3: CASSPDSLQETQYF. DNA of the CDR3: TGTGCCAGCAGCCCGGACAGTCTGCAAGAGACCCAGTACTTC.

This chain uses TRBV30 with TRBJ1-1, with D maybe TRBD1 (6 bases). V was shortened by 4 bases and J by 0 bases, with 12 bases between the two germline ends. This CDR3 spans 14 amino acids. Germline CDR1 is GTSNPN and CDR2 is SVGIG (reference sequence). DNA of the CDR3: TGTGCCTGGACCCGGACAGTCATGAACACTGAAGCTTTCTTT. Protein product: CAWTRTVMNTEAFF.

This clone has just a few counts. The chain joins TRBV7-9 to TRBJ1-4; D is ambiguous. Per germline, CDR1 SEHNR and CDR2 FQNEAQ (reference sequence). CDR3 length: 15 residues. V was shortened by 3 bases and J by 0 bases, with 8 bases between the two germline ends. CDR3 region: CASSFGGPTNEKLFF. For the CDR3, the DNA is TGTGCCAGCAGCTTTGGAGGGCCAACTAATGAAAAACTGTTTTTT. Looking up the rest from reference TRBV7-9 and TRBJ1-4 gives the full variable domain: DTGVSQNPRHKITKRGQNVTFRCDPISEHNRLYWYRQTLGQGPEFLTYFQNEAQLEKSRLLSDRFSAERPKGSFSTLEIQRTEQGDSAMYLCASSFGGPTNEKLFFGSGTQLSVL.

This clone came up a few times. The rearrangement links TRBV28 to TRBJ2-5; possible D gene TRBD2, 6 bases. The last part of the DNA fits TRBJ2-7 better; the J call may be wrong. The CDR3 length is 14 residues. Looked up from germline, CDR1 is MDHEN and CDR2 is SYDVKM. The CDR3 nucleotides are TGTGCCAGCAGTCCTCCGTTAGCGGTATACGAGCAGTACTTC. This gives the protein CASSPPLAVYEQYF.

This clone was seen only a few times. The CDR3 sequence is CASSIDRGVYEQYF. The CDR3 bases are TGTGCCAGCAGTATCGACAGGGGGGTCTACGAGCAGTACTTC. This rearrangement joins TRBV28 to TRBJ2-7, with TRBD1 matching 9 bases. The CDR3 totals 14 residues. Germline CDR1 and CDR2: MDHEN and SYDVKM. V shed 5 bases and J 3 bases; nucleotides not matched to a gene: 5. The complete variable domain, with remaining parts taken from reference TRBV28 and TRBJ2-7, reads DVKVTQSSRYLVKRTGEKVFLECVQDMDHENMFWYRQDPGLGLRLIYFSYDVKMKEKGDIPEGYSVSREKKERFSLILESASTNQTSMYLCASSIDRGVYEQYFGPGTRLTVT.

The chain combines TRBV7-9 with TRBJ1-1; tentative D call: TRBD1 (5 bases). The length of the CDR3 is 17 residues. Germline values: CDR1 SEHNR, CDR2 FQNEAQ (reference sequence). The V end was cut by 10 bases, the J end by 0 bases, with 24 bases between. CDR3: CATRSWGMGHMNTEAFF. The CDR3 region has the DNA TGTGCCACCCGATCCTGGGGTATGGGGCACATGAACACTGAAGCTTTCTTT.